This T cell receptor beta chain is from a study of blood T cell repertoires in COVID-19. CDR1 is LGHDT, CDR2 YNNKEL, per germline (reference sequence). Trimming shortened V by 4 bases and J by 7 bases, and 17 bases separated the two germline ends. This CDR3 has 14 amino acids. Some clones are missing from TCRdb's copy, which holds only in-frame ones; the method was immunoSEQ multiplex PCR. Of 150,000 to 200,000 clones in the sample, roughly 85% were seen once. The chain carries TRBV3-1 (or the pseudogene TRBV3-2) and TRBJ2-7; weak D call: TRBD2 (6 bases). This clonotype was sampled from a man aged 55 to 70 with acute or convalescent COVID-19. The sample consisted of peripheral blood. CDR3 amino acids: CASSPSAGFSEQYF. The DNA of the CDR3 is TGTGCCAGCAGCCCCTCCGCGGGATTTAGTGAGCAGTACTTC.